The rows below give T cell receptor beta chains drawn from one sample of a study of regulatory and conventional T cells in RAG deficiency. TCRdb's table, derived via immunoSEQ multiplex PCR, lists solely in-frame clones and lacks some. The sample lists under 25,000 clones, approximately 88% occurring once. These same data were also listed under a study on regulatory T cells.

The sequenced sample consisted of Tregs sorted from blood. These receptors were collected from a human donor in good health. CDR3s include the opening cysteine and the closing phenylalanine or tryptophan. Fields, in order: V gene, J gene, D gene, clone size, CDR3 protein, CDR3 DNA. A D gene is named only where the DNA matches it firmly. Clone size appears in some rows only: once, few, many, or a class for an expanded clone.

TRBV6-1	TRBJ1-4	-	-	CASRQGLNEKLFF	TGTGCCAGCAGGCAGGGTCTGAATGAAAAACTGTTTTTT
TRBV6-5	TRBJ2-3	-	-	CASSERVNSDTQYF	TGTGCCAGCAGTGAACGGGTGAACTCAGATACGCAGTATTTT
TRBV18	TRBJ2-7	-	-	CASSPNFGHEQYF	TGTGCCAGCTCACCTAACTTCGGCCACGAGCAGTACTTC
TRBV18	TRBJ1-6	TRBD1	-	CASSPTTGGVNSPLHF	TGTGCCAGCTCACCCACAACAGGGGGTGTCAATTCACCCCTCCACTTT
TRBV10-1	TRBJ2-2	-	-	CASSVGTGELFF	TGCGCCAGCAGTGTGGGCACCGGGGAGCTGTTTTTT
TRBV5-1	TRBJ2-5	TRBD2	-	CASSLGLAGAFKETQYF	TGCGCCAGCAGCCTGGGACTAGCGGGGGCCTTCAAAGAGACCCAGTACTTC
TRBV4-2	TRBJ1-4	TRBD1	-	CASSRNTGVEDEKLFF	TGTGCCAGCAGCCGAAATACAGGGGTGGAGGATGAAAAACTGTTTTTT
TRBV5-1	TRBJ2-5	-	-	CASSLGPGRETQYF	TGCGCCAGCAGCTTGGGACCTGGAAGGGAGACCCAGTACTTC
TRBV28	TRBJ1-2	-	-	CASSSTPGSYGYTF	TGTGCCAGCAGTTCCACCCCGGGGTCCTATGGCTACACCTTC
TRBV6-1	TRBJ1-2	TRBD1	-	CASSERDRGRGYTF	TGTGCCAGCAGTGAACGGGACAGGGGGCGAGGCTACACCTTC
TRBV9	TRBJ1-6	-	-	CASSLMDSNSPLHF	TGTGCCAGCAGCCTAATGGACAGTAATTCACCCCTCCACTTT
TRBV6-4	TRBJ2-2	TRBD1	-	CASSLQGSVGELFF	TGTGCCAGCAGTTTACAGGGGTCGGTCGGGGAGCTGTTTTTT
TRBV27	TRBJ2-7	-	-	CASSLRESSYEQYF	TGTGCCAGCAGTTTACGGGAAAGCTCCTACGAGCAGTACTTC
TRBV28	TRBJ1-1	TRBD1	-	CASSFGVGTGVVRTEAFF	TGTGCCAGCAGTTTTGGCGTGGGGACAGGGGTTGTTCGAACTGAAGCTTTCTTT
TRBV2	TRBJ2-7	-	once	CASSPDRTYEQYF	TGTGCCAGCAGCCCGGACCGCACCTACGAGCAGTACTTC
TRBV30	TRBJ2-1	TRBD2	-	CAWRARTSGSGEQFF	TGTGCCTGGAGGGCCCGGACTAGCGGGAGTGGAGAGCAGTTCTTC
TRBV5-4	TRBJ2-1	TRBD1	-	CASSNRDRFVNEQFF	TGTGCCAGCAGCAACCGGGACAGGTTCGTGAATGAGCAGTTCTTC
TRBV9	TRBJ2-5	-	-	CASSVGLKETQYF	TGTGCCAGCAGCGTAGGATTGAAAGAGACCCAGTACTTC
TRBV5-1	TRBJ1-3	-	-	CASSLATRSGNTIYF	TGCGCCAGCAGCTTGGCGACACGCTCTGGAAACACCATATATTTT
TRBV6-1	TRBJ2-4	-	-	CASFELAKNIQYF	TGTGCCAGCTTCGAGCTAGCCAAAAACATTCAGTACTTC
TRBV6-5	TRBJ2-2	-	-	CASSFLGGSGELFF	TGTGCCAGCAGTTTTTTGGGGGGATCCGGGGAGCTGTTTTTT
TRBV6-5	TRBJ2-7	-	-	CASSYDRQTYEQYF	TGTGCCAGCAGTTACGACCGACAGACCTACGAGCAGTACTTC
TRBV2	TRBJ1-5	-	-	CASSEGRGGNQPQHF	TGTGCCAGCAGTGAAGGACGAGGGGGGAATCAGCCCCAGCATTTT
TRBV5-1	TRBJ1-3	-	-	CASSLAGEAGNTIYF	TGCGCCAGCAGCTTGGCAGGGGAGGCTGGAAACACCATATATTTT
TRBV6-5	TRBJ1-1	-	few	CASSYSLQAVAEAFF	TGTGCCAGCAGTTACTCTTTGCAGGCGGTCGCTGAAGCTTTCTTT
TRBV5-8	TRBJ2-6	-	-	CASSLLGGRAGANVLTF	TGTGCCAGCAGCTTGCTAGGGGGAAGGGCTGGGGCCAACGTCCTGACTTTC
TRBV20-1	TRBJ1-2	-	-	CSAAANYGYTF	TGCAGTGCCGCAGCTAACTATGGCTACACCTTC
TRBV4-2	TRBJ1-4	-	-	CASSRPGTGEKLFF	TGTGCCAGCAGCCGACCCGGGACGGGTGAAAAACTGTTTTTT
TRBV19	TRBJ2-3	-	-	CASSIQTGRSSDTQYF	TGTGCCAGTAGTATCCAGACAGGAAGGAGTTCAGATACGCAGTATTTT
TRBV14	TRBJ2-1	TRBD2	-	CASSQDWGEGQGNEQFF	TGTGCCAGCAGCCAAGATTGGGGGGAGGGCCAGGGAAATGAGCAGTTCTTC
TRBV7-9	TRBJ2-1	TRBD2	-	CASSLGLSSGRSYNEQFF	TGTGCCAGCAGCTTAGGCCTCTCTAGCGGGAGGTCCTACAATGAGCAGTTCTTC
TRBV4-2	TRBJ2-2	TRBD2	-	CASSQDLPSGNTGELFF	TGTGCCAGCAGCCAAGATCTGCCTAGCGGGAACACCGGGGAGCTGTTTTTT
TRBV5-4	TRBJ1-1	-	-	CASSSPGSTEAFF	TGTGCCAGCAGTTCGCCCGGGAGTACTGAAGCTTTCTTT
TRBV30	TRBJ1-2	-	once	CAWKGTLRGNYGYTF	TGTGCCTGGAAGGGGACCTTGAGGGGGAACTATGGCTACACCTTC
TRBV11-2	TRBJ1-6	-	-	CASGLGGSSPLHF	TGTGCCAGCGGGCTAGGAGGTTCTTCACCCCTCCACTTT
TRBV6-7	TRBJ1-5	TRBD1	-	CASSAERDRGYQPQHF	TGTGCCAGCAGTGCAGAGAGGGACAGGGGATATCAGCCCCAGCATTTT
TRBV29-1	TRBJ1-2	-	-	CSVEWDGYTF	TGCAGCGTTGAGTGGGACGGCTACACCTTC
TRBV5-6	TRBJ2-7	-	-	CASSQPRAKSSYEQYF	TGTGCCAGCAGCCAACCTCGGGCCAAAAGCTCCTACGAGCAGTACTTC
TRBV19	TRBJ2-1	TRBD2	-	CASSARLAGARLNEQFF	TGTGCCAGTAGTGCCCGACTAGCGGGGGCCCGCCTTAATGAGCAGTTCTTC
TRBV6-1	TRBJ2-3	-	-	CASSDTGSGADTQYF	TGTGCCAGCAGTGATACTGGGAGTGGCGCAGATACGCAGTATTTT
TRBV5-1	TRBJ1-1	-	-	CASSAARGRAFF	TGCGCCAGCAGCGCGGCCCGGGGTAGAGCTTTCTTT
TRBV4-1	TRBJ1-4	-	once	CASSQEVRGAGEKLFF	TGCGCCAGCAGCCAAGAAGTACGGGGGGCAGGGGAAAAACTGTTTTTT
TRBV11-3	TRBJ1-1	-	-	CASSLGGHTEAFF	TGTGCCAGCTCCTTGGGGGGTCACACTGAAGCTTTCTTT
TRBV7-3	TRBJ1-1	TRBD1	-	CASSFRDRVAPEAFF	TGTGCCAGCAGCTTCCGGGACAGGGTCGCCCCTGAAGCTTTCTTT
TRBV5-1	TRBJ1-2	TRBD1	-	CASSPDGTDYGYTF	TGCGCCAGCAGCCCCGACGGGACAGACTATGGCTACACCTTC
TRBV11-1	TRBJ2-3	-	-	CASSLVALRFTDTQYF	TGTGCCAGCAGCTTAGTTGCTCTCCGTTTCACAGATACGCAGTATTTT
TRBV5-1	TRBJ1-2	-	-	CASSFQGSYGYTF	TGCGCCAGCAGCTTCCAGGGCAGCTATGGCTACACCTTC
TRBV7-2	TRBJ2-7	-	-	CASSSPGRGEQYF	TGTGCCAGCAGCTCCCCAGGACGTGGGGAGCAGTACTTC
TRBV6-5	TRBJ1-2	-	-	CASREGHGYTF	TGTGCCAGCAGGGAGGGTCATGGCTACACCTTC
TRBV19	TRBJ2-1	-	-	CATKTGTTHNEQFF	TGTGCCACAAAGACCGGGACAACCCACAATGAGCAGTTCTTC
TRBV5-6	TRBJ1-2	TRBD1	few	CASSLGDRGYNGYTF	TGTGCCAGCAGCTTGGGGGACAGGGGGTACAATGGCTACACCTTC